This note documents a single T cell receptor (beta chain) sequence. Measured with immunoSEQ multiplex PCR; TCRdb has only the in-frame clones, and not every one. The table has nearly 200,000 clones, 80% to 90% seen once. The sample belongs to a study of blood T cell repertoires in COVID-19. Study-wide background: The United States, Italy and Spain supplied acute and convalescent COVID-19 samples.

Germline CDR1 and CDR2: MNHEY and SMNVEV (reference sequence). There are 16 residues in the CDR3. The V and J ends lost 5 bases and 2 bases, in that order; junction bases with no gene match: 6. This sequence joins TRBV27 and TRBJ2-7; TRBD2 agrees at 13 bases. The TCR originated in a woman in her 70s with active or convalescent COVID-19. The material sequenced was peripheral blood. The CDR3 sequence: CASSPQLAGGAYEQYF. CDR3 bases: TGTGCCAGCAGTCCTCAACTAGCGGGAGGGGCCTACGAGCAGTACTTC.